This T cell receptor beta chain was recovered during a study of CD8 T cells in ankylosing spondylitis. Study-level results: Ankylosing spondylitis blood seemed to carry a telltale TCR beta motif made of several highly homologous variants. Past studies reported some motif variants in reactive arthritis synovial fluid and blood.

Generation of TCR beta libraries employed quantitative 5'-RACE incorporating molecular barcodes. TCRdb passed the 5' RACE reads through MiXCR, listing each CDR3 protein once. The profile shows 250,000 to 300,000 distinct CDR3 sequences, 15% to 20% of them singletons. Deletions cut 6 bases from V and 3 bases from J, with 15 bases between. The CDR3 length is 14 residues. The germline V gene encodes CDR1 MNHEY and CDR2 SMNVEV (reference sequence). Comment on this clonotype: As yet, its antigen is unknown.

The rearrangement links TRBV27 to TRBJ2-7, with D tentatively TRBD1 (6 bases). Sequences were obtained from blood, either unsorted or a sorted T cell fraction (not recorded which). This receptor was taken from a male donor with ankylosing spondylitis or in good health (not recorded which). The CDR3 spells CASSPRTAHYEQYF. Written as DNA, the CDR3 is TGTGCCAGCAGCCCCAGGACAGCTCACTACGAGCAGTACTTC.